The 20 T cell receptor beta chains presented below share a single source sample, sequenced in a study of OX40 agonist ivuxolimab in advanced cancers. The protocol was immunoSEQ multiplex PCR, while the TCRdb copy is restricted to in-frame clones and leaves out a portion. The table shows 100,000 or so clones, with about 91% occurring only once. The source was CD4+ or CD8+ T cells sorted from blood, collected in a trial of the OX40 agonist ivuxolimab. These receptors came from an adult with an advanced solid tumor such as melanoma, head and neck, liver or kidney cancer.

The chain employs TRBV27 and TRBJ2-2, with unresolved D. Trimming removed 2 bases from V and 1 base from J, with 20 bases in between. The CDR3 runs 19 residues. Germline V CDR1 and CDR2: MNHEY, SMNVEV (reference sequence). CDR3 amino acids: CASSLTASTASKNTGELFF. DNA of the CDR3: TGTGCCAGCAGTTTAACGGCCTCGACTGCCTCTAAGAACACCGGGGAGCTGTTTTTT.

The chain uses TRBV5-1 and TRBJ1-3; the D is unclear. The germline V and J ends were trimmed by 0 bases and 6 bases, with 10 bases remaining between them. This CDR3 comprises 14 residues. Germline V CDR1 and CDR2: SGHRS, YFSETQ. The CDR3 protein is CASSLEGLKNTIYF. The CDR3 coding sequence is TGCGCCAGCAGCTTGGAGGGCCTAAAAAACACCATATATTTT.

J is TRBJ1-3 and V is TRBV21-1. TRBV21-1 is described as a pseudogene. This CDR3 is built from 15 residues. CDR3 coding DNA: TGTGCCAGCAGTGAAGGGGAGGGGAGAGGAAACACCATATATTTT. It specifies CASSEGEGRGNTIYF.

Details on this clone: At one boundary the junction diverges from the germline segment, which might be a read error. This sequence joins TRBV6-5 and TRBJ1-1; 9 bases are shared with TRBD1. The length of the CDR3 is 14 residues. CDR1 and CDR2 (germline): MNHEY, SVGAGI. CDR3 bases: TGTGCCAGCAATTACCGGGACAGGGTCACTGAAGCTTTCTTT. Translating it yields CASNYRDRVTEAFF.

The rearrangement uses TRBV4-2 and TRBJ2-7; D may be TRBD2 (5 bases). Trimming took 0 bases from V and 5 from J, leaving 8 bases between them. The germline V gene encodes CDR1 LGHNA and CDR2 YNFKEQ. CDR3 length: 13 amino acids. This CDR3 is CASSQELGDEQYF. The DNA for the CDR3 is TGTGCCAGCAGCCAAGAACTGGGAGACGAGCAGTACTTC.

This chain joins TRBV5-4 and TRBJ2-7; TRBD2 matches at 8 bases. V shed 4 bases and J 4 bases; nucleotides not matched to a gene: 7. Germline CDR1 is SGHNT and CDR2 is YYREEE (reference sequence). The CDR3 runs 14 residues. The CDR3 DNA reads TGTGCCAGCAGCCCGGGGACTAGTCGTTACGAGCAGTACTTC. Translated: CASSPGTSRYEQYF.

The V call is TRBV6-6, the J call TRBJ1-3; D is perhaps TRBD1 (5 bases). Between the trimmed V and J ends, which lost 5 bases and 0 bases, there was a span of 11 bases. This CDR3 has 15 amino acids. Germline V gene lookup returns CDR1 MNHNY and CDR2 SVGAGI (reference sequence). CDR3 loop: CASSRDSYSGNTIYF. The CDR3 DNA reads as TGTGCCAGCAGTAGGGACTCCTACTCTGGAAACACCATATATTTT.

V gene TRBV19 combines with J gene TRBJ2-7; 8 bases are shared with TRBD1. The CDR3 contains 13 residues. Unmatched junction bases numbered 7, after V lost 5 bases and J lost 7 bases. Germline loops: CDR1 LNHDA, CDR2 SQIVND (reference sequence). The CDR3 DNA is TGTGCCAGTAGTCCGTCCCGGGACAGGGAGCAGTACTTC. Its protein is CASSPSRDREQYF. The full variable domain, rest sourced from reference TRBV19 and TRBJ2-7, is DGGITQSPKYLFRKEGQNVTLSCEQNLNHDAMYWYRQDPGQGLRLIYYSQIVNDFQKGDIAEGYSVSREKKESFPLTVTSAQKNPTAFYLCASSPSRDREQYFGPGTRLTVT.

The chain employs TRBV14 and TRBJ2-2; D ambiguous. There are 14 residues in the CDR3. Trimming took off 6 bases at V and 1 base at J, with 9 bases between the two ends. In germline, CDR1 is SGHDN, CDR2 FVKESK. The CDR3 protein is CASSRQRNTGELFF. Written as DNA, the CDR3 is TGTGCCAGCAGTCGCCAGCGGAACACCGGGGAGCTGTTTTTT. The full variable domain, rest sourced from reference TRBV14 and TRBJ2-2, is EAGVTQFPSHSVIEKGQTVTLRCDPISGHDNLYWYRRVMGKEIKFLLHFVKESKQDESGMPNNRFLAERTGGTYSTLKVQPAELEDSGVYFCASSRQRNTGELFFGEGSRLTVL.

This clone is a singleton in its sample. The rearrangement links TRBV6-1 to TRBJ1-5, with D maybe TRBD1 (5 bases). Germline-derived CDR1 and CDR2 are MNHNS and SASEGT. Trimming took off 6 bases at V and 4 bases at J, with 22 bases between the two ends. This CDR3 contains 17 residues. Written as DNA, the CDR3 is TGTGCCAGCAGGGAAACCAGGGCGGGGTTTTTTAATCAGCCCCAGCATTTT. Its translation: CASRETRAGFFNQPQHF.

The V call is TRBV7-9, the J call TRBJ2-7, with 13 bases matching TRBD2. The J segment lost 2 bases and the V segment lost 6 bases, leaving 4 bases of the junction unmatched. The CDR3 is made up of 15 amino acids. CDR1 is SEHNR, CDR2 FQNEAQ, per germline (reference sequence). CDR3 bases: TGTGCCAGCAGACAGGGACTAGCGGGAACCTACGAGCAGTACTTC. It yields the protein CASRQGLAGTYEQYF.

The chain is built from TRBV5-8 and TRBJ2-7, with 10 bases identical to TRBD2. The CDR3 is made up of 15 amino acids. Germline loops: CDR1 SGHTS, CDR2 YDEGEE. Germline trimming cut 1 base from V and 5 bases from J; bases unmatched to any gene: 6. For the CDR3, the DNA is TGTGCCAGCAGCTTGCGACAGGGGACTAGCGACGAGCAGTACTTC. Protein sequence: CASSLRQGTSDEQYF.

J is TRBJ1-3 and V is TRBV10-3, with D hard to call. CDR3 length: 13 residues. From germline, CDR1 is ENHRY and CDR2 SYGVKD. V dropped 5 bases and J dropped 4 bases, with 9 bases sitting between them. The DNA of the CDR3 is TGTGCCATCAGTAGTACGGGCGGAAACACCATATATTTT. Residues: CAISSTGGNTIYF.

The rearrangement links TRBV18 to TRBJ2-7; TRBD2 agrees at 12 bases. Germline V gives CDR1 KGHSH, CDR2 LQKENI. This CDR3 has 15 amino acids. V lost 2 bases, J lost 5 bases, and 4 bases stayed unmatched. As DNA, the CDR3 is TGTGCCAGCTCACCAACGGGACTAGCGGGTGACGAGCAGTACTTC. This translates into CASSPTGLAGDEQYF.

This chain joins TRBV21-1 and TRBJ2-4; the D call of TRBD2 is as the table states it, not checked on the DNA. TRBV21-1 is labeled a pseudogene. This CDR3 region has 15 residues. CDR3 coding DNA: TGTGCCAGCAGCCCGACCGGCGGGGGCGTAGACATTCAGTACTTC. Encoded protein: CASSPTGGGVDIQYF.

The rearrangement joins TRBV27 to TRBJ1-2, with TRBD1 as a possible D gene (6 bases). Trimming shortened V by 5 bases and J by 4 bases, and 14 bases separated the two germline ends. The CDR3 is made up of 14 amino acids. In germline, CDR1 is MNHEY, CDR2 SMNVEV (reference sequence). The CDR3 spells CASSERQASYGYTF. The CDR3 DNA sequence: TGTGCCAGCAGTGAAAGACAGGCTTCCTATGGCTACACCTTC.

This sequence joins TRBV11-2 and TRBJ2-7; perhaps TRBD1 as D (6 bases). The germline V gene has CDR1 SGHAT and CDR2 FQNNGV. With 3 bases removed from V and 5 bases from J, the gap between germline ends came to 14 bases. The CDR3 extends over 14 amino acids. The DNA for the CDR3 is TGTGCCAGCAGCTTCCGGGCAGGGGTTAACGAGCAGTACTTC. It codes for CASSFRAGVNEQYF.

The V call is TRBV2, the J call TRBJ2-5; D is uncertain. In germline, CDR1 is SNHLY, CDR2 FYNNEI. V was cut by 6 bases and J by 4 bases, with 3 bases left in between. The CDR3 has 10 residues. This chain's CDR3 is CASRLETQYF. The CDR3 bases are TGTGCCAGCAGGTTAGAGACCCAGTACTTC. The whole variable domain, remainder taken from reference TRBV2 and TRBJ2-5, is EPEVTQTPSHQVTQMGQEVILRCVPISNHLYFYWYRQILGQKVEFLVSFYNNEISEKSEIFDDQFSVERPDGSNFTLKIRSTKLEDSAMYFCASRLETQYFGPGTRLLVL.

V usage is TRBV6-1 and J usage is TRBJ1-4, with 7 bases fitting TRBD1. Germline CDR1 and CDR2: MNHNS and SASEGT. The CDR3 sequence is 14 residues long. CDR3 nucleotide sequence: TGTGCGACCAGAACGGGACAGCATAATGAAAAACTGTTTTTT. Amino acids: CATRTGQHNEKLFF.

The V gene is TRBV20-1, the J gene TRBJ1-1; 7 nucleotides align to TRBD1. The V gene's germline CDR1 is DFQATT and CDR2 SNEGSKA (reference sequence). This CDR3 is 11 amino acids long. Germline trimming cut 1 base from V and 7 bases from J; bases unmatched to any gene: 0. The CDR3 protein is CSARGTGEAFF. In nucleotides, the CDR3 is TGCAGTGCTAGAGGGACAGGTGAAGCTTTCTTT.